A selection of T cell receptor beta chains follows, all from one sample in a study of blood T cell repertoires in COVID-19. Method: immunoSEQ multiplex PCR; TCRdb's copy keeps in-frame clones and lacks some. There are about 70,000 clones in the sample; roughly 86% occur only once, and approximately 12% lies in the top ten. Sequenced sample: peripheral blood. The receptor set was obtained from a human donor in a cohort sampled during active COVID-19. CDR3s include the opening cysteine and the closing phenylalanine or tryptophan.

v_call: TRBV2
j_call: TRBJ1-3
cdr3_aa: CASSAEFTGNTIYF

v_call: TRBV3-1/TRBV3-2
j_call: TRBJ1-1
cdr3_aa: CASSHRVLGTEAFF

v_call: TRBV12-2
j_call: TRBJ2-2
cdr3_aa: CASRNADRNTGELFF

v_call: TRBV2
j_call: TRBJ2-6
cdr3_aa: CASSYPGGATNVLTF

v_call: TRBV13
j_call: TRBJ2-3
cdr3_aa: CASSFGAADTQYF

v_call: TRBV28
j_call: TRBJ2-7
cdr3_aa: CASSLGQGNHYEQYF

v_call: TRBV3-1/TRBV3-2
j_call: TRBJ2-1
cdr3_aa: CASSQVHGYPYEQFF

v_call: TRBV6-5
j_call: TRBJ2-2
cdr3_aa: CASSSLAGGAGELFF

v_call: TRBV5-1
j_call: TRBJ2-6
cdr3_aa: CASHADSGANVLTF

v_call: TRBV7-9
j_call: TRBJ1-1
cdr3_aa: CASSPTWGEGAFF